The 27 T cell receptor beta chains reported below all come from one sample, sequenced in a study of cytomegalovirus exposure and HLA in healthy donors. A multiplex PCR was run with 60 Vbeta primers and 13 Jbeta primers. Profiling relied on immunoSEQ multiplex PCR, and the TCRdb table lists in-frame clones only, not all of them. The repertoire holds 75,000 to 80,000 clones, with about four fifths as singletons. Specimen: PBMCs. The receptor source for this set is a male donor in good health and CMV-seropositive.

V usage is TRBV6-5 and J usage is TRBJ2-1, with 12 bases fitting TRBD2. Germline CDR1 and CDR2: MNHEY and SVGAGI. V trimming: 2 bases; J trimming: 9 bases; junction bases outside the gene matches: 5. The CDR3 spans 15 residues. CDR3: CASSYRTSGKGEQFF. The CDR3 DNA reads TGTGCCAGCAGTTACCGGACTAGCGGGAAGGGTGAGCAGTTCTTC.

The chain's CDR3 is CASLQGNNSPLHF. The CDR3 coding sequence is TGCGCCAGCCTCCAGGGGAATAATTCACCCCTCCACTTT. The rearrangement uses TRBV10-2 and TRBJ1-6; TRBD1 is a possible D gene (6 bases). The germline CDR1 and CDR2 sequences are WSHSY and SAAADI. The V and J ends lost 8 bases and 5 bases respectively, with 10 bases between them. CDR3 length: 13 amino acids.

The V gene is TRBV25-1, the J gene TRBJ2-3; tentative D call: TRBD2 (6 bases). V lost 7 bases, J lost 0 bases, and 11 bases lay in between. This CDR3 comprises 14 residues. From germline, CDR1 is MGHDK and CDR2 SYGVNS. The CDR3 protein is CASKPRGSTDTQYF. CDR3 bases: TGTGCCAGCAAACCGCGGGGTAGCACAGATACGCAGTATTTT.

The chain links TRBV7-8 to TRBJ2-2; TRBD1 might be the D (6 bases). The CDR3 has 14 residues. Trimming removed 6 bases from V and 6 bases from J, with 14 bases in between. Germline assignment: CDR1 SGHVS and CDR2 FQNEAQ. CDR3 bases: TGTGCCAGCAGGCAAACAGGGTGGCCCGGGGAGCTGTTTTTT. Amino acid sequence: CASRQTGWPGELFF.

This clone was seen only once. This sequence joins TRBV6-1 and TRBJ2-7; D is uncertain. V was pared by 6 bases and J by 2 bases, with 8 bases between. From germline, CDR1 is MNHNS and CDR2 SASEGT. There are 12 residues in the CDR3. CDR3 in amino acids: CASSPYPYEQYF. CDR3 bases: TGTGCCAGCAGCCCTTATCCCTACGAGCAGTACTTC.

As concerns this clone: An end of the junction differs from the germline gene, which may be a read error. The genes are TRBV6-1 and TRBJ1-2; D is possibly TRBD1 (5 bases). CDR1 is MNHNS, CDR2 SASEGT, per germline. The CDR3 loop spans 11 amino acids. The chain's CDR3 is CASSVGHRVAF. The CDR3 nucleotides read TGTGCCAGCAGTGTGGGGCATCGCGTCGCCTTC.

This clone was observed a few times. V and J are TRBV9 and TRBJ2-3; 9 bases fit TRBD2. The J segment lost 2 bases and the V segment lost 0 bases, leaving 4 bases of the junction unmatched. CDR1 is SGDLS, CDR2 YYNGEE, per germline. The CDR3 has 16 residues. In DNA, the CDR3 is TGTGCCAGCAGCGTAGCGTCTAGCGGGGTCACAGATACGCAGTATTTT. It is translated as CASSVASSGVTDTQYF.

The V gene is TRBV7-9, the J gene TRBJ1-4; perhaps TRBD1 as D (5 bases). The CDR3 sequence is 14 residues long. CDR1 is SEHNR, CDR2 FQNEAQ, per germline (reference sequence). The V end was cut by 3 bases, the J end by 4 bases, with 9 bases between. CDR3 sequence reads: CASSLGHINEKLFF. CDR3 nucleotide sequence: TGTGCCAGCAGCTTGGGGCACATTAATGAAAAACTGTTTTTT. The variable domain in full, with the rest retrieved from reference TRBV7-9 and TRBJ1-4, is DTGVSQNPRHKITKRGQNVTFRCDPISEHNRLYWYRQTLGQGPEFLTYFQNEAQLEKSRLLSDRFSAERPKGSFSTLEIQRTEQGDSAMYLCASSLGHINEKLFFGSGTQLSVL.

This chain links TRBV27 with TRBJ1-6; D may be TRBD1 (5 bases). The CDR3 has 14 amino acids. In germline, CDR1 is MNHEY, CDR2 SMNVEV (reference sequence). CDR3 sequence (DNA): TGTGCAACCAGGGCAGATAGGGGCGGTTCACCCCTCCACTTT. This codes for CATRADRGGSPLHF.

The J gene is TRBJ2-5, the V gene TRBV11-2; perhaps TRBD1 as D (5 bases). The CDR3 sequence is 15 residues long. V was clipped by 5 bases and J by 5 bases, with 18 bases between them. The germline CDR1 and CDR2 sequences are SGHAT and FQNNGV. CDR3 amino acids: CASSLRRQLQETQYF. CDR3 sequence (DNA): TGTGCCAGCAGCCTCCGGAGACAGCTCCAGGAGACCCAGTACTTC.

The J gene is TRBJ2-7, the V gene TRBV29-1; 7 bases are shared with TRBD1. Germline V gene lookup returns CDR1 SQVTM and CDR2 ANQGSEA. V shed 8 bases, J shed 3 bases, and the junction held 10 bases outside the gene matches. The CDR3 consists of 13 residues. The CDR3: CSTSEGAYYEQYF. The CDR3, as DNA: TGCAGCACTTCAGAGGGGGCTTACTACGAGCAGTACTTC.

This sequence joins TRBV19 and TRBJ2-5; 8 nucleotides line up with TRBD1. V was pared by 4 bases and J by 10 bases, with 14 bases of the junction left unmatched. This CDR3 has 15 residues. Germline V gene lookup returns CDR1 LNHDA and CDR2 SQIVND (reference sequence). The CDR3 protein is CASSTPGTGHLGQYF. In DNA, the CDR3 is TGTGCCAGTAGTACCCCCGGGACAGGCCACTTGGGCCAGTACTTC.

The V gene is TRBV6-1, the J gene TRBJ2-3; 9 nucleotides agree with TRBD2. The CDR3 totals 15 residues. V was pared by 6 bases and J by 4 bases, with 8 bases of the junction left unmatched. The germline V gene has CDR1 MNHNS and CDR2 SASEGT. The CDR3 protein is CASRILLAGADTQYF. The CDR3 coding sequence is TGTGCCAGCAGGATCTTACTAGCGGGCGCAGATACGCAGTATTTT.

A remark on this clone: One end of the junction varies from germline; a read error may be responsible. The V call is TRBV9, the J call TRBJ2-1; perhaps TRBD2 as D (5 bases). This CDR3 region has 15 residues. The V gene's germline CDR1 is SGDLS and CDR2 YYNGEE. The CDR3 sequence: CASSLVDEGWNGQFF. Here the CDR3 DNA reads TGTGCCAGCAGCCTGGTAGACGAGGGATGGAATGGGCAGTTCTTC.

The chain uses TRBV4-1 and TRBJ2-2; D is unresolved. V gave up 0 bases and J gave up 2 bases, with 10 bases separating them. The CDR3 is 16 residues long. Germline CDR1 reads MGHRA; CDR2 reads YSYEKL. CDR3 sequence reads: CASSQDQWPNTGELFF. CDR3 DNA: TGCGCCAGCAGCCAAGATCAGTGGCCAAACACCGGGGAGCTGTTTTTT.

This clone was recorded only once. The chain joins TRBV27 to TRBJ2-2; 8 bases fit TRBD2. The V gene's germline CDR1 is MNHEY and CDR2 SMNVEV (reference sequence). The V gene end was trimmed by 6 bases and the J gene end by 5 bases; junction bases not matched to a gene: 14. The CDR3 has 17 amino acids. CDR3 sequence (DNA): TGTGCCAGCAGCCTTGGGTGGGCGGGAGGATGGACCGGGGAGCTGTTTTTT. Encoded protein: CASSLGWAGGWTGELFF.

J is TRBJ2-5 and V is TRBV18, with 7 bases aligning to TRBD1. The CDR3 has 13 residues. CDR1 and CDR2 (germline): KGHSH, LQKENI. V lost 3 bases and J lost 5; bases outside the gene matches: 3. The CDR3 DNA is TGTGCCAGCTCACCCGGACAGGACGAGACCCAGTACTTC. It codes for CASSPGQDETQYF.

CDR3 coding DNA: TGTGCCAGCAGCCAAGATGGCCTAGCGGGGGGTGGGAATGAGCAGTTCTTC. Amino acids: CASSQDGLAGGGNEQFF. The rearrangement joins TRBV4-2 to TRBJ2-1; 11 nucleotides agree with TRBD2. Germline V gene data show CDR1 as LGHNA and CDR2 as YNFKEQ. With 0 bases clipped from V and 7 bases from J, the junction kept 8 bases outside the gene matches. This CDR3 comprises 17 residues.

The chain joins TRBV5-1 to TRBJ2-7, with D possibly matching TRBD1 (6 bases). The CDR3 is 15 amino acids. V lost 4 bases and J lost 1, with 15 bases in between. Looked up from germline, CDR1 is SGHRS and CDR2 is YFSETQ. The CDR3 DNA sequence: TGCGCCAGCAGCACAACCCCAGGGGCTTCCTACGAGCAGTACTTC. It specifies CASSTTPGASYEQYF.

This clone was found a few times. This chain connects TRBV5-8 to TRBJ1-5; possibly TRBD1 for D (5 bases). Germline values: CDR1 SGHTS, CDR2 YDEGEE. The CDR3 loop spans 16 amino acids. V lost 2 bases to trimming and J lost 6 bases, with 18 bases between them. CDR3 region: CASSFSGGKFSQPQHF. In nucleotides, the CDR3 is TGTGCCAGCAGCTTTTCCGGGGGGAAGTTCAGTCAGCCCCAGCATTTT.

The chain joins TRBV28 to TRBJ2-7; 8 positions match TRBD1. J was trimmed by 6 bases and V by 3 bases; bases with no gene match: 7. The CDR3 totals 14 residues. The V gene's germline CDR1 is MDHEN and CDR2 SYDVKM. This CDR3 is CASSFRGQDPEQYF. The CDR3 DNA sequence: TGTGCCAGCAGTTTCAGGGGGCAGGACCCCGAGCAGTACTTC.

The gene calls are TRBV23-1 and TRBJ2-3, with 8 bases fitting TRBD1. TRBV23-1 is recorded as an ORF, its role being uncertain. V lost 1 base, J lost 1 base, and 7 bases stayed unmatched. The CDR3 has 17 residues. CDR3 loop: CASSQCAGGFCTDTQYF. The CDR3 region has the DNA TGCGCCAGCAGTCAATGCGCAGGGGGCTTCTGCACAGATACGCAGTATTTT.

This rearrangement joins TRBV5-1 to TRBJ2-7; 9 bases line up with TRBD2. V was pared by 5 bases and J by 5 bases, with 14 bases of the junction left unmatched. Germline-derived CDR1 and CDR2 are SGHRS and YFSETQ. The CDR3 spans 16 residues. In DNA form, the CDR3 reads TGCGCCAGCAGATCGCGGGAGGGCCCCCGTATAAACGAGCAGTACTTC. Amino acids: CASRSREGPRINEQYF.

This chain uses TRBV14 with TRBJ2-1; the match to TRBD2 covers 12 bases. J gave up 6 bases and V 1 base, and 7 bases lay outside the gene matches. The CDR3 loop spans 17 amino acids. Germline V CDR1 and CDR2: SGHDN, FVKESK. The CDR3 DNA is TGTGCCAGCAGCCAAGGCCAGGGACTAGCGGGCATCAATGAGCAGTTCTTC. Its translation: CASSQGQGLAGINEQFF.

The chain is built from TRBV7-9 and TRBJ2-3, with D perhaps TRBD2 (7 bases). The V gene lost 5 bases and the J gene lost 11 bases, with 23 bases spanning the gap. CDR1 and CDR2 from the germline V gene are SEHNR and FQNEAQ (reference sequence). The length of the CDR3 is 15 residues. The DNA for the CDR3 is TGTGCCAGCAGCCAGGCCGGGGGGCCACCCATACGGCAGTATTTT. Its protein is CASSQAGGPPIRQYF.

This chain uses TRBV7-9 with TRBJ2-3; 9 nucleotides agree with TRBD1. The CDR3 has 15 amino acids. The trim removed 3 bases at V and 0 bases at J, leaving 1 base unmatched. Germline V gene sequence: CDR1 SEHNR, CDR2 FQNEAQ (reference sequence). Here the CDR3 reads CASSLGQGSTDTQYF. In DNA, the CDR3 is TGTGCCAGCAGCTTGGGACAGGGTAGCACAGATACGCAGTATTTT.

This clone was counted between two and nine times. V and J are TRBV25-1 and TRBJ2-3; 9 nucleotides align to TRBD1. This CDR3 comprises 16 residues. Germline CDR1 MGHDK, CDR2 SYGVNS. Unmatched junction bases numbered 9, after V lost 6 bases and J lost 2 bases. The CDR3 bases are TGTGCCAGCAGCGGCAACGACAGGGGGTCCACAGATACGCAGTATTTT. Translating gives CASSGNDRGSTDTQYF.